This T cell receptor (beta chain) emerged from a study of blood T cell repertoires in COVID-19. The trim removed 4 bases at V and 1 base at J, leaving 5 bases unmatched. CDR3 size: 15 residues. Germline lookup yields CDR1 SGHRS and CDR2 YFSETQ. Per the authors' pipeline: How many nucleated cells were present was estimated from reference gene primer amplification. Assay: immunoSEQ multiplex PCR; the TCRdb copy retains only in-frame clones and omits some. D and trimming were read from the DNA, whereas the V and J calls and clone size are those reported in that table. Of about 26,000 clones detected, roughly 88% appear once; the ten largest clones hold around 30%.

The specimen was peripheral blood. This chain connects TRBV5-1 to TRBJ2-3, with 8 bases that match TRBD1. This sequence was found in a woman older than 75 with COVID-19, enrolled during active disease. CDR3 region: CASSGRGQGTDTQYF. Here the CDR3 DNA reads TGCGCCAGCAGCGGCAGGGGGCAGGGCACAGATACGCAGTATTTT.